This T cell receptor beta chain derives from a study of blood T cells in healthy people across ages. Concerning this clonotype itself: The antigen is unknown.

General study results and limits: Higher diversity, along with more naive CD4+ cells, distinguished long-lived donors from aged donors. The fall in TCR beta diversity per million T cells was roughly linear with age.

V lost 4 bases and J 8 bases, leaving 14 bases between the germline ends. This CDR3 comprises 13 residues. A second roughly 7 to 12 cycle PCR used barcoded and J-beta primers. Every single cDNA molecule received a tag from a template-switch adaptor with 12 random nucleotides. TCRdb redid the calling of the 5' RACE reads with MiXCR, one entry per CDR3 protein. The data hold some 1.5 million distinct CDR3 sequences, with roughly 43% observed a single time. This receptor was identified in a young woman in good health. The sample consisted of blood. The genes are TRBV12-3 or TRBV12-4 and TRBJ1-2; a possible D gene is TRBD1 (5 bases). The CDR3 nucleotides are TGTGCCAGCAGTTCACAGGCACCAGAAGGCTACACCTTC. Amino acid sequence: CASSSQAPEGYTF.